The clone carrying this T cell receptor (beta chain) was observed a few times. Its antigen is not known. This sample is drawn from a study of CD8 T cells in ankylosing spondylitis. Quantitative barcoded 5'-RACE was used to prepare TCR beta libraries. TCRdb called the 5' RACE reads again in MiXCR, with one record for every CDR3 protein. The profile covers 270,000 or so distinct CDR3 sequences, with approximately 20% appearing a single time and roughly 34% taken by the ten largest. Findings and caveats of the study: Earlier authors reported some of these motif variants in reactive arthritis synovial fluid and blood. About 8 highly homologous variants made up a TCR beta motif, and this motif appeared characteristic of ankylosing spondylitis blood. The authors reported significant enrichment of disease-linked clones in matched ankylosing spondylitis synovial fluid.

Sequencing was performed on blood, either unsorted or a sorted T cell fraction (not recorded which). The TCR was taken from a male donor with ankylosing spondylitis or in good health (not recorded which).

CDR3 sequence (DNA): TGTGCCAGCAGCTCCCAGCCGGGACTAGCGGGAGGGATACTAAAAGAGACCCAGTACTTC. Its translation: CASSSQPGLAGGILKETQYF. This chain joins TRBV7-2 and TRBJ2-5; 16 bases are a match to TRBD2. Germline values: CDR1 SGHTA, CDR2 FQGNSA. The ends lost 4 bases at V and 3 bases at J; junction bases unmatched: 14. The CDR3 runs 20 residues.